The 2 T cell receptor beta chains below come from one sample, sequenced in a study of cytomegalovirus exposure and HLA in healthy donors. This PCR relied on a set of 60 Vbeta primers and 13 Jbeta primers. Generated by immunoSEQ multiplex PCR, the TCRdb table keeps only in-frame clones and is missing some. The sample's table shows about 60,000 clones. The sequencing input was PBMCs. These receptors originate from a boy younger than 18 in good health and CMV-seronegative.

V usage is TRBV30 and J usage is TRBJ2-3, with 8 positions matching TRBD1. Germline lookup yields CDR1 GTSNPN and CDR2 SVGIG (reference sequence). The junction had 10 bases not matched to a gene; V was cut back by 3 bases and J by 8 bases. The CDR3 loop spans 14 amino acids. CDR3 residues: CAWRKSGGAVTQYF. The CDR3 DNA reads TGTGCCTGGAGGAAATCAGGGGGCGCCGTTACGCAGTATTTT.

The chain recombines TRBV6-5 with TRBJ1-2; the D gene is possibly TRBD1 (5 bases). Germline V gives CDR1 MNHEY, CDR2 SVGAGI. CDR3 size: 12 residues. V was shortened by 8 bases and J by 3 bases, with 10 bases between the two germline ends. This CDR3 is CASGIGDYGYTF. As DNA, the CDR3 is TGTGCCAGCGGCATAGGGGACTATGGCTACACCTTC.